The source of this T cell receptor (beta chain) is a study of blood T cell repertoires in COVID-19. Turning to the study itself: COVID-19 samples collected from the United States, Italy and Spain covered acute and convalescent phases.

The germline V and J ends were trimmed by 7 bases and 4 bases, with 18 bases remaining between them. Germline CDR1 SGHTA, CDR2 FQGNSA. The CDR3 sequence is 15 residues long. Original handling: Amplified reference gene primers provided the basis for estimating nucleated cell counts. Assay: immunoSEQ multiplex PCR; the TCRdb copy retains only in-frame clones and omits some. That table furnishes V, J and clone size, whereas the DNA furnished D and trimming. The repertoire consists of about 240,000 clones, with around 82% occurring once and the leading ten covering 3% to 4%. The origin of this receptor is a woman aged 40-49 years who had been exposed to COVID-19. The sample taken for sequencing was PBMCs or T cells enriched from blood (not recorded which). V and J are TRBV7-2 and TRBJ2-3, with unresolved D. DNA for the CDR3: TGTGCCAGCACTCGTCTCGGAAGCGACGCAGATACGCAGTATTTT. It yields the protein CASTRLGSDADTQYF.